Below are 5 T cell receptor beta chains sequenced from a single sample in a study of blood T cell dynamics during melanoma immunotherapy. Assay: immunoSEQ multiplex PCR; the TCRdb copy retains only in-frame clones and omits some. The sample has tens of thousands of clones, over 85% seen once; the top ten hold approximately 1.2%. Specified time point: pre-treatment baseline. Sequencing was performed on blood, taken from a patient treated with checkpoint blockade. These receptors were obtained from a human donor with melanoma.

The chain combines TRBV5-1 with TRBJ2-5; TRBD2 aligns across 9 bases. V dropped 4 bases and J dropped 4; count of bases not matched to a gene: 8. From germline, CDR1 is SGHRS and CDR2 YFSETQ. The CDR3 extends over 15 amino acids. CDR3 protein: CASSPLGLAIETQYF. The CDR3 DNA follows: TGCGCCAGCAGCCCCTTGGGACTAGCAATAGAGACCCAGTACTTC.

The chain links TRBV11-1 to TRBJ2-2; D is undetermined. Germline V gene data show CDR1 as SGHAT and CDR2 as FQDESV (reference sequence). CDR3 size: 14 residues. V lost 4 bases, J lost 3 bases, and 9 bases lay in between. The DNA of the CDR3 is TGTGCCAGCAGCTCCGGGCTGTACACCGGGGAGCTGTTTTTT. This sequence encodes CASSSGLYTGELFF.

The V gene is TRBV7-2, the J gene TRBJ1-3; no definite D call. The V gene lost 6 bases and the J gene lost 0 bases, with 9 bases spanning the gap. The CDR3 has 14 amino acids. The germline V gene has CDR1 SGHTA and CDR2 FQGNSA. CDR3 sequence: CASSQQSSGNTIYF. The CDR3 DNA reads TGTGCCAGCAGTCAACAGAGCTCTGGAAACACCATATATTTT.

V is TRBV5-1 and J is TRBJ2-7; 14 bases align to TRBD2. Germline-derived CDR1 and CDR2 are SGHRS and YFSETQ. V gave up 3 bases and J gave up 3 bases; unmatched junction bases: 2. There are 15 residues in the CDR3. CDR3 nucleotide sequence: TGCGCCAGCAGCTCGACTAGCGGGGGGGTCTACGAGCAGTACTTC. This gives the protein CASSSTSGGVYEQYF.

The J gene is TRBJ2-3, the V gene TRBV19; 9 bases align to TRBD1. The CDR3 is 12 residues long. Losses at the gene ends were 3 bases for V and 14 bases for J; bases not matched to a gene: 6. Germline values: CDR1 LNHDA, CDR2 SQIVND (reference sequence). This chain's CDR3 is CASSIGDRVRYF. DNA of the CDR3: TGTGCCAGTAGTATTGGGGACAGGGTGAGGTATTTT. The whole variable domain, remainder taken from reference TRBV19 and TRBJ2-3, is DGGITQSPKYLFRKEGQNVTLSCEQNLNHDAMYWYRQDPGQGLRLIYYSQIVNDFQKGDIAEGYSVSREKKESFPLTVTSAQKNPTAFYLCASSIGDRVRYFGPGTRLTVL.